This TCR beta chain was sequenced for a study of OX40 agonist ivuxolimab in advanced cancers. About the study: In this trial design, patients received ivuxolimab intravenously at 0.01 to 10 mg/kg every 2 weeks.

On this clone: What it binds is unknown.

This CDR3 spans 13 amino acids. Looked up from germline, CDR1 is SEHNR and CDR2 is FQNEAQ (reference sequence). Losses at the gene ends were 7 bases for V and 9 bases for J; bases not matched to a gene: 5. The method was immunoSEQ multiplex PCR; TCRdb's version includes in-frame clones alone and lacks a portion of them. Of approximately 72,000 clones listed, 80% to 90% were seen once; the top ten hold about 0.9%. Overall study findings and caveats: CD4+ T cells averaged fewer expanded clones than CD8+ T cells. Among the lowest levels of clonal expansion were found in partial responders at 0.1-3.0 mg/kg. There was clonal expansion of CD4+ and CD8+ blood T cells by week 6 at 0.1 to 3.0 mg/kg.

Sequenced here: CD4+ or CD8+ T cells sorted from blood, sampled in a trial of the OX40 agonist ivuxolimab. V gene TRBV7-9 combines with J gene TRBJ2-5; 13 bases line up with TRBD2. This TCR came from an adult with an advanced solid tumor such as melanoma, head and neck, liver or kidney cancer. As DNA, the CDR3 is TGTGCCAGCACACTAGCGGGGGGGCATTCCCAGTACTTC. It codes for CASTLAGGHSQYF.